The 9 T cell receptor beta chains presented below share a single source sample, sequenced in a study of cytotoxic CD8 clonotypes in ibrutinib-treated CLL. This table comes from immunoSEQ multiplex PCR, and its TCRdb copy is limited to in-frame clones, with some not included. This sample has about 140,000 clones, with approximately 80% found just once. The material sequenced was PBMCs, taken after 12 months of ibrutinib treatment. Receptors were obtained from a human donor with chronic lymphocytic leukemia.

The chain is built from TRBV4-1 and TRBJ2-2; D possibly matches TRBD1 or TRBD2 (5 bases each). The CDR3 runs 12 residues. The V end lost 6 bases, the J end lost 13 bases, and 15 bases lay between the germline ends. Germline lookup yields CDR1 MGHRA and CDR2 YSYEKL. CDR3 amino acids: CASRGTRAMLFF. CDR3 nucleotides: TGCGCCAGCAGGGGGACCAGGGCAATGCTGTTTTTT.

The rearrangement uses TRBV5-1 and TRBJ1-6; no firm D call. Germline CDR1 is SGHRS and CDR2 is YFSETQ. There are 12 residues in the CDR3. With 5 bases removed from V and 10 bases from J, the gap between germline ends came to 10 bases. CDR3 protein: CASRSGTSPLHF. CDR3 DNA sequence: TGCGCCAGCAGGTCGGGAACCTCACCCCTCCACTTT.

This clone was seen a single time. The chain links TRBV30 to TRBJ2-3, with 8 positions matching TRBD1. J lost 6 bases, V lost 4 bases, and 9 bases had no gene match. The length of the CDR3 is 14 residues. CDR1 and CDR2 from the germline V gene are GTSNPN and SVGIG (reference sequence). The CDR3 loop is CAWNLDRGSDTQYF. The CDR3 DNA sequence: TGTGCCTGGAACCTTGACAGGGGATCGGATACGCAGTATTTT.

CDR3 bases: TGCAGCCATGGGGGGAACTATGGCTACACCTTC. It encodes CSHGGNYGYTF. The gene calls are TRBV29-1 and TRBJ1-2; perhaps TRBD1 as D (5 bases). V was pared by 8 bases and J by 2 bases, with 9 bases between. The CDR3 is 11 amino acids. The germline V gene encodes CDR1 SQVTM and CDR2 ANQGSEA.

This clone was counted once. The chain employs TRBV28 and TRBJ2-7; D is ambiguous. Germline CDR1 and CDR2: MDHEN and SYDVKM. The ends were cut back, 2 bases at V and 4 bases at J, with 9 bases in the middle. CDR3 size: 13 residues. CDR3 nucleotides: TGTGCCAGCAGTTTACAGGCTTCGTACGAGCAGTACTTC. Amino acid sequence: CASSLQASYEQYF.

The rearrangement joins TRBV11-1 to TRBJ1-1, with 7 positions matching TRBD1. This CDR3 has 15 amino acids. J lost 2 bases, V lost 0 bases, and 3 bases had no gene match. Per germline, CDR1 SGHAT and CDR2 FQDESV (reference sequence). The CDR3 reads CASSLAGQKNTEAFF. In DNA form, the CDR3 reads TGTGCCAGCAGCTTAGCGGGACAGAAAAACACTGAAGCTTTCTTT.

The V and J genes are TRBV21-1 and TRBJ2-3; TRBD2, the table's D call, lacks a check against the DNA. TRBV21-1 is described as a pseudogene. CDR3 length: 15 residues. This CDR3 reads CASGGLAGTTDTQYF. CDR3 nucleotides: TGTGCCAGCGGTGGGCTAGCGGGGACCACAGATACGCAGTATTTT.

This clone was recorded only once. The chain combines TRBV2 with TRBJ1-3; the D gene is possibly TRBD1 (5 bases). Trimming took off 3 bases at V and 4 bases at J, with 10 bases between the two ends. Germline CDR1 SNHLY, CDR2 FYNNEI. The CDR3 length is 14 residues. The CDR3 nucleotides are TGTGCCAGCAGTGATTGGGGGGACGGAAACACCATATATTTT. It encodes CASSDWGDGNTIYF.

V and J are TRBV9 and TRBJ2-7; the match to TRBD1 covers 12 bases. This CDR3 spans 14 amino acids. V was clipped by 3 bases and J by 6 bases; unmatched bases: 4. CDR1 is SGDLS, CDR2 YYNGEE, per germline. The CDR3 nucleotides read TGTGCCAGCAGCGCCGGGACAGGGGGCTTCGAGCAGTACTTC. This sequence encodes CASSAGTGGFEQYF.